A single sample gave rise to the 24 T cell receptor beta chains below, sequenced in a study of blood T cell repertoires in COVID-19. Profiling relied on immunoSEQ multiplex PCR, and the TCRdb table lists in-frame clones only, not all of them. The sample records fewer than 350,000 clones, around 88% being singletons. Sequenced: peripheral blood. Source of these receptors: a woman between 25 and 40 years old who had recovered from COVID-19.

Only a few counts were recorded for this clone. The chain combines TRBV30 with TRBJ1-3, with TRBD1 as a possible D gene (5 bases). V lost 5 bases and J lost 0, with 14 bases in between. CDR1 is GTSNPN, CDR2 SVGIG, per germline (reference sequence). This CDR3 is 15 amino acids long. The CDR3 loop is CAWEVGGSSGNTIYF. In nucleotides, the CDR3 is TGTGCCTGGGAGGTTGGGGGGAGCTCTGGAAACACCATATATTTT.

This chain links TRBV27 with TRBJ2-7, with 11 nucleotides matching TRBD2. Germline assignment: CDR1 MNHEY and CDR2 SMNVEV (reference sequence). The length of the CDR3 is 16 residues. V shed 6 bases and J 7 bases; nucleotides not matched to a gene: 14. CDR3: CASRKQGSGTSGEQYF. CDR3 DNA sequence: TGTGCCAGCAGAAAACAAGGGTCCGGGACTAGCGGTGAGCAGTACTTC.

The genes are TRBV5-4 and TRBJ1-6, with 11 positions matching TRBD1. The CDR3 extends over 15 amino acids. Germline loops: CDR1 SGHNT, CDR2 YYREEE (reference sequence). Germline trimming cut 2 bases from V and 10 bases from J; bases unmatched to any gene: 5. The CDR3 here is CASSLKGTGGSPLHF. The CDR3 DNA follows: TGTGCCAGCAGCTTAAAAGGGACAGGGGGATCACCCCTCCACTTT.

The rearrangement links TRBV24-1 to TRBJ2-1; TRBD2 agrees at 7 bases. This CDR3 contains 13 residues. The J segment lost 8 bases and the V segment lost 3 bases, leaving 3 bases of the junction unmatched. Germline CDR1 reads KGHDR; CDR2 reads SFDVKD. CDR3 amino acids: CATSDRLADEQFF. The CDR3, as DNA: TGTGCCACCAGTGATCGACTAGCTGATGAGCAGTTCTTC.

This clone occurred many times. The V call is TRBV24-1, the J call TRBJ2-7; 10 bases fit TRBD2. The ends lost 3 bases at V and 4 bases at J; junction bases unmatched: 8. Germline CDR1 reads KGHDR; CDR2 reads SFDVKD. This CDR3 comprises 16 residues. The CDR3 is CATSDPASGRVYEQYF. The CDR3 DNA sequence: TGTGCCACCAGTGATCCGGCCAGCGGGAGGGTTTACGAGCAGTACTTC.

This rearrangement joins TRBV7-3 to TRBJ1-1, with D unresolved. V was cut by 5 bases and J by 2 bases, with 9 bases left in between. Germline values: CDR1 SGHTA, CDR2 FQGTGA. This CDR3 comprises 13 residues. The CDR3 is CASSAHRNTEAFF. The CDR3 DNA reads TGTGCCAGCAGCGCCCACAGAAACACTGAAGCTTTCTTT.

The chain has TRBV18 and TRBJ2-2, with D maybe TRBD2 (5 bases). V was cut by 8 bases and J by 4 bases, with 14 bases left in between. The CDR3 is 14 residues long. Germline V gene sequence: CDR1 KGHSH, CDR2 LQKENI. For the CDR3, the DNA is TGTGCCAGCGCCGGGCTAGCTCTCACCGGGGAGCTGTTTTTT. Translating it yields CASAGLALTGELFF.

The rearrangement uses TRBV30 and TRBJ2-1; weak D call: TRBD2 (6 bases). The germline V gene encodes CDR1 GTSNPN and CDR2 SVGIG (reference sequence). This CDR3 is 14 amino acids long. V was cut by 5 bases and J by 6 bases, with 17 bases left in between. CDR3 region: CAWGSGRGGNEQFF. The CDR3 nucleotides are TGTGCCTGGGGTTCAGGTCGGGGAGGCAATGAGCAGTTCTTC.

The chain combines TRBV12-3 or TRBV12-4 with TRBJ1-1; possible D gene TRBD1, 5 bases. V lost 5 bases to trimming and J lost 5 bases, with 12 bases between them. The CDR3 is 13 amino acids. CDR3 DNA: TGTGCCAGCAGTGAATCAGGGCCAACTGAAGCTTTCTTT. As protein: CASSESGPTEAFF.

CDR3 bases: TGTGCCAGCAGTTCTAGGACAGGGGGCCTTACAGATACGCAGTATTTT. It translates to CASSSRTGGLTDTQYF. This chain joins TRBV7-9 and TRBJ2-3; TRBD1 matches at 11 bases. The germline CDR1 and CDR2 sequences are SEHNR and FQNEAQ (reference sequence). CDR3 length: 16 amino acids. V gave up 6 bases and J gave up 3 bases; unmatched junction bases: 8. The full variable domain, completed using reference TRBV7-9 and TRBJ2-3, is DTGVSQNPRHKITKRGQNVTFRCDPISEHNRLYWYRQTLGQGPEFLTYFQNEAQLEKSRLLSDRFSAERPKGSFSTLEIQRTEQGDSAMYLCASSSRTGGLTDTQYFGPGTRLTVL.

This chain links TRBV27 with TRBJ2-1; 7 bases map to TRBD1. Per the germline V gene, CDR1 is MNHEY and CDR2 is SMNVEV (reference sequence). The junction had 5 bases not matched to a gene; V was cut back by 3 bases and J by 3 bases. This CDR3 has 15 residues. CDR3 nucleotide sequence: TGTGCCAGCAGTTTTCCGGGACAGCTCTACAATGAGCAGTTCTTC. It translates to CASSFPGQLYNEQFF.

This clone came up once. The genes are TRBV6-1 and TRBJ1-1; a weak D match, TRBD1 (6 bases). Per germline, CDR1 MNHNS and CDR2 SASEGT. The CDR3 covers 17 residues. V shed 2 bases and J shed 1 base, with 17 bases lying between them. CDR3 DNA: TGTGCCAGCAGTGAAACGTGGGACACATTAACGAACACTGAAGCTTTCTTT. It codes for CASSETWDTLTNTEAFF.

J is TRBJ1-5 and V is TRBV28; D not certain. The CDR3 loop spans 13 amino acids. Germline lookup yields CDR1 MDHEN and CDR2 SYDVKM. V lost 5 bases and J 0 bases, leaving 5 bases between the germline ends. The CDR3 nucleotides read TGTGCCAGCAGTGCGGATAGCAATCAGCCCCAGCATTTT. It codes for CASSADSNQPQHF.

The V gene is TRBV6-4, the J gene TRBJ2-3, with unresolved D. Trimming took off 2 bases at V and 6 bases at J, with 15 bases between the two ends. This CDR3 region has 15 residues. Per the germline V gene, CDR1 is MRHNA and CDR2 is SNTAGT. The CDR3 DNA sequence: TGTGCCAGCAGTGACATCAAACGAGTATACGATACGCAGTATTTT. Its translation: CASSDIKRVYDTQYF.

V is TRBV9 and J is TRBJ2-7; TRBD2 agrees at 8 bases. The CDR3 runs 16 residues. Trimming took 3 bases from V and 3 from J; bases not matched to a gene: 11. In germline, CDR1 is SGDLS, CDR2 YYNGEE. The CDR3 DNA follows: TGTGCCAGCAGCGAGACCGCCAGCGGGAGATACTACGAGCAGTACTTC. This gives the protein CASSETASGRYYEQYF. Full variable domain (rest looked up from reference TRBV9 and TRBJ2-7): DSGVTQTPKHLITATGQRVTLRCSPRSGDLSVYWYQQSLDQGLQFLIQYYNGEERAKGNILERFSAQQFPDLHSELNLSSLELGDSALYFCASSETASGRYYEQYFGPGTRLTVT.

V and J are TRBV28 and TRBJ1-4, with D possibly TRBD1 on 6 matching bases. Germline lookup yields CDR1 MDHEN and CDR2 SYDVKM. V was pared by 7 bases and J by 8 bases, with 11 bases between. CDR3 size: 12 residues. The CDR3 bases are TGTGCCAGCATGCAGGGGTCGGAAAAACTGTTTTTT. It is translated as CASMQGSEKLFF.

The chain joins TRBV10-1 to TRBJ1-1; D is undetermined. From germline, CDR1 is WNHNN and CDR2 SYGVQD (reference sequence). CDR3 length: 14 amino acids. V was cut by 0 bases and J by 2 bases, with 7 bases left in between. CDR3 loop: CASSESPGNTEAFF. The CDR3 DNA reads as TGCGCCAGCAGTGAGTCGCCGGGAAACACTGAAGCTTTCTTT.

The chain has TRBV18 and TRBJ2-7; 9 bases fit TRBD2. The CDR3 is 15 amino acids. Per germline, CDR1 KGHSH and CDR2 LQKENI. With V trimmed by 8 bases and J by 3 bases, 11 bases remained unmatched. The CDR3 sequence is CASRGSGTSSYEQYF. The DNA of the CDR3 is TGTGCCAGCAGAGGTTCCGGGACTAGCAGCTACGAGCAGTACTTC.

The chain employs TRBV6-5 and TRBJ2-7; TRBD1 is a possible D gene (5 bases). V was cut by 2 bases and J by 0 bases, with 11 bases left in between. CDR1 and CDR2 from the germline V gene are MNHEY and SVGAGI. This CDR3 region has 15 residues. In nucleotides, the CDR3 is TGTGCCAGCAGTTACGGCAGGGCTAGCTCCTACGAGCAGTACTTC. Translation: CASSYGRASSYEQYF.

This CDR3 reads CASGTGGGTDTQYF. The DNA for the CDR3 is TGTGCCAGCGGGACAGGGGGCGGCACAGATACGCAGTATTTT. V is TRBV9 and J is TRBJ2-3, with 12 bases that match TRBD1. The CDR3 has 14 amino acids. The germline CDR1 and CDR2 sequences are SGDLS and YYNGEE. J was trimmed by 1 base and V by 7 bases; bases with no gene match: 1.

The chain joins TRBV5-6 to TRBJ1-1; 12 nucleotides align to TRBD1. The germline gives CDR1 SGHDT, CDR2 YYEEEE. V shed 3 bases and J 1 base; nucleotides not matched to a gene: 4. The CDR3 length is 16 residues. This CDR3 reads CASSSGTGGENTEAFF. The CDR3 DNA reads as TGTGCCAGCAGCTCCGGGACAGGGGGCGAGAACACTGAAGCTTTCTTT. Together with reference TRBV5-6 and TRBJ1-1, the CDR3 gives the full variable domain: DAGVTQSPTHLIKTRGQQVTLRCSPKSGHDTVSWYQQALGQGPQFIFQYYEEEERQRGNFPDRFSGHQFPNYSSELNVNALLLGDSALYLCASSSGTGGENTEAFFGQGTRLTVV.

This chain connects TRBV5-4 to TRBJ2-3; TRBD2 might be the D (5 bases). The CDR3 sequence is 15 residues long. Germline values: CDR1 SGHNT, CDR2 YYREEE (reference sequence). V lost 0 bases and J lost 2, with 10 bases in between. DNA for the CDR3: TGTGCCAGCAGCTTGGCCCTGGACTTCACAGATACGCAGTATTTT. Amino acids: CASSLALDFTDTQYF.

This clone was counted only a few times. The rearrangement joins TRBV2 to TRBJ2-7, with TRBD1 matching 7 bases. Germline CDR1 SNHLY, CDR2 FYNNEI. The CDR3 length is 11 residues. J lost 6 bases, V lost 6 bases, and 2 bases had no gene match. CDR3 region: CASRQGIEQYF. For the CDR3, the DNA is TGTGCCAGCAGACAGGGGATCGAGCAGTACTTC.

This chain links TRBV6-4 with TRBJ2-1; D gene uncertain. The V gene's germline CDR1 is MRHNA and CDR2 SNTAGT. The CDR3 covers 14 residues. With 0 bases removed from V and 5 bases from J, the gap between germline ends came to 8 bases. The CDR3 region is CASSDSSDNNEQFF. The CDR3 DNA reads as TGTGCCAGCAGTGACTCTTCAGATAACAATGAGCAGTTCTTC.